Shown below are 28 T cell receptor beta chains from a single sample sequenced in a study of blood T cell repertoires in COVID-19. Assay used: immunoSEQ multiplex PCR; TCRdb lists only in-frame clones, some missing. The data contain under 35,000 clones, approximately 91% of them seen just once; the ten biggest clones take up around 13%. Sequencing used peripheral blood. These receptors all stem from a man aged 70 or older with active COVID-19.

The chain recombines TRBV7-2 with TRBJ1-1; D is unclear. CDR1 and CDR2 (germline): SGHTA, FQGNSA. V lost 2 bases and J lost 1, with 11 bases in between. This CDR3 comprises 15 residues. The CDR3, as DNA: TGTGCCAGCAGCTTATCACAGTATCCGAACACTGAAGCTTTCTTT. Translated: CASSLSQYPNTEAFF.

Concerning this clone: The sample contains more than one DNA sequence encoding this CDR3. The CDR3 region has the DNA TGTGCCAGCAGCGTAGACTCACTAGCGGCCTCCTACGAGCAGTACTTC. Protein: CASSVDSLAASYEQYF. The genes are TRBV9 and TRBJ2-7; 8 bases match TRBD2. The CDR3 loop spans 16 amino acids. Germline V gene sequence: CDR1 SGDLS, CDR2 YYNGEE. Losses at the gene ends were 0 bases for V and 0 bases for J; bases not matched to a gene: 5.

The genes are TRBV7-2 and TRBJ2-4; the match to TRBD2 covers 9 bases. V shed 5 bases, J shed 0 bases, and the junction held 8 bases outside the gene matches. Germline CDR1 and CDR2: SGHTA and FQGNSA. This CDR3 is 17 amino acids long. The CDR3 bases are TGTGCCAGCAGCCCGGGACTAGCTCACGGAGCCAAAAACATTCAGTACTTC. It codes for CASSPGLAHGAKNIQYF. Looking up the rest from reference TRBV7-2 and TRBJ2-4 gives the full variable domain: GAGVSQSPSNKVTEKGKDVELRCDPISGHTALYWYRQSLGQGLEFLIYFQGNSAPDKSGLPSDRFSAERTGGSVSTLTIQRTQQEDSAVYLCASSPGLAHGAKNIQYFGAGTRLSVL.

The V gene is TRBV19, the J gene TRBJ2-1, with 8 nucleotides matching TRBD1. Germline lookup yields CDR1 LNHDA and CDR2 SQIVND (reference sequence). The V gene end was trimmed by 7 bases and the J gene end by 5 bases; junction bases not matched to a gene: 7. This CDR3 contains 14 residues. The CDR3 here is CASIAGGLDNEQFF. The CDR3 DNA reads as TGTGCCAGTATCGCAGGGGGCTTGGACAATGAGCAGTTCTTC.

The chain carries TRBV6-5 and TRBJ2-2; D is undetermined. V lost 2 bases and J 6 bases, leaving 7 bases between the germline ends. The CDR3 runs to 13 residues. Germline loops: CDR1 MNHEY, CDR2 SVGAGI. DNA of the CDR3: TGTGCCAGCAGTTACATGCAGGCCGGGGAGCTGTTTTTT. Protein product: CASSYMQAGELFF.

The V gene is TRBV4-3, the J gene TRBJ1-2; D is unclear. The V and J ends lost 0 bases and 5 bases respectively, with 16 bases between them. The CDR3 length is 16 residues. Germline V gene lookup returns CDR1 LGHNA and CDR2 YSLEER. CDR3 amino acids: CASSQDLPELFYGYTF. The CDR3 DNA is TGCGCCAGCAGCCAAGATCTCCCGGAGCTGTTTTATGGCTACACCTTC.

J is TRBJ2-7 and V is TRBV9, with 9 bases aligning to TRBD2. Germline V gene data show CDR1 as SGDLS and CDR2 as YYNGEE. This CDR3 contains 16 residues. Trimming at V came to 4 bases and at J to 5 bases, leaving 13 bases not matched to a gene. The CDR3 DNA reads TGTGCCAGCAGCCCCCAGTCGGGACTAGCTTTTGACGAGCAGTACTTC. This sequence encodes CASSPQSGLAFDEQYF.

The rearrangement uses TRBV5-4 and TRBJ2-1; 8 bases map to TRBD1. The CDR3 spans 13 residues. CDR1 is SGHNT and CDR2 is YYREEE in the germline V gene (reference sequence). V was pared by 4 bases and J by 8 bases, with 5 bases of the junction left unmatched. CDR3 nucleotides: TGTGCCAGCAGCCTAACAGGGGGTGATGAGCAGTTCTTC. As protein: CASSLTGGDEQFF.

CDR3 in amino acids: CASSRNRVYSGNTIYF. As DNA, the CDR3 is TGTGCCAGCAGCCGGAACAGGGTTTACTCTGGAAACACCATATATTTT. The rearrangement joins TRBV3-1 (or the pseudogene TRBV3-2) to TRBJ1-3; the D gene is possibly TRBD1 (6 bases). CDR1 and CDR2 (germline): LGHDT, YNNKEL (reference sequence). Trimming removed 4 bases at V and 0 bases at J, with 13 bases between. The CDR3 spans 16 residues.

The chain links TRBV25-1 to TRBJ2-1; perhaps TRBD2 as D (6 bases). The CDR3 consists of 13 residues. Germline values: CDR1 MGHDK, CDR2 SYGVNS. Trimming removed 6 bases from V and 4 bases from J, with 10 bases in between. The CDR3 here is CASRGGAYNEQFF. Here the CDR3 DNA reads TGTGCCAGCAGGGGAGGAGCTTACAATGAGCAGTTCTTC.

There are a few counts of this clone. The chain couples TRBV27 to TRBJ1-5, with 9 bases identical to TRBD1. Germline assignment: CDR1 MNHEY and CDR2 SMNVEV (reference sequence). The CDR3 runs to 18 residues. Trimming took 6 bases from V and 2 from J; bases not matched to a gene: 14. CDR3 sequence (DNA): TGTGCCAGCAGACCGGGACAGGGACCTCTATATCGCAATCAGCCCCAGCATTTT. It codes for CASRPGQGPLYRNQPQHF.

The V call is TRBV12-3 or TRBV12-4, the J call TRBJ1-5, with 9 bases matching TRBD1. The CDR3 extends over 13 amino acids. J was trimmed by 5 bases and V by 6 bases; bases with no gene match: 2. The CDR3 protein is CASRGQGDQPQHF. The CDR3 DNA reads TGTGCCAGCAGGGGACAGGGTGATCAGCCCCAGCATTTT.

The rearrangement uses TRBV19 and TRBJ1-4; 12 bases are a match to TRBD1. The CDR3 has 17 amino acids. Germline CDR1 reads LNHDA; CDR2 reads SQIVND (reference sequence). The J segment lost 7 bases and the V segment lost 3 bases, leaving 9 bases of the junction unmatched. In nucleotides, the CDR3 is TGTGCCAGTAGTATTGCGGGACAGGGGGCGCGCAGTGAAAAACTGTTTTTT. As protein: CASSIAGQGARSEKLFF. The whole variable domain, remainder taken from reference TRBV19 and TRBJ1-4, is DGGITQSPKYLFRKEGQNVTLSCEQNLNHDAMYWYRQDPGQGLRLIYYSQIVNDFQKGDIAEGYSVSREKKESFPLTVTSAQKNPTAFYLCASSIAGQGARSEKLFFGSGTQLSVL.

The genes are TRBV3-1 (or the pseudogene TRBV3-2) and TRBJ2-1; 12 bases match TRBD2. J gave up 9 bases and V 0 bases, and 3 bases lay outside the gene matches. This CDR3 has 15 amino acids. In germline, CDR1 is LGHDT, CDR2 YNNKEL (reference sequence). The CDR3 bases are TGTGCCAGCAGCCAAGAGGCTAGCGGGAGGGGTGAGCAGTTCTTC. Protein sequence: CASSQEASGRGEQFF.

This chain connects TRBV18 to TRBJ1-5; D gene uncertain. Germline V gene data show CDR1 as KGHSH and CDR2 as LQKENI. V lost 6 bases and J lost 3, with 9 bases in between. The CDR3 contains 13 residues. The CDR3 coding sequence is TGTGCCAGCTCTTTGGGCAACAATCAGCCCCAGCATTTT. Amino acids: CASSLGNNQPQHF.

The chain couples TRBV9 to TRBJ2-3; D ambiguous. The ends were cut back, 0 bases at V and 4 bases at J, with 12 bases in the middle. Germline CDR1 SGDLS, CDR2 YYNGEE. The length of the CDR3 is 15 residues. CDR3 nucleotide sequence: TGTGCCAGCAGCGTAGCTCCCCCCGGTCCAGATACGCAGTATTTT. Protein product: CASSVAPPGPDTQYF. The full variable domain, completed using reference TRBV9 and TRBJ2-3, is DSGVTQTPKHLITATGQRVTLRCSPRSGDLSVYWYQQSLDQGLQFLIQYYNGEERAKGNILERFSAQQFPDLHSELNLSSLELGDSALYFCASSVAPPGPDTQYFGPGTRLTVL.

V usage is TRBV4-1 and J usage is TRBJ2-3, with D perhaps TRBD2 (5 bases). The CDR3 spans 16 residues. V gave up 0 bases and J gave up 1 base, with 11 bases separating them. Germline CDR1 reads MGHRA; CDR2 reads YSYEKL. CDR3 nucleotides: TGCGCCAGCAGCCAAGAACACAGCGGAGGCACAGATACGCAGTATTTT. This gives the protein CASSQEHSGGTDTQYF.

The CDR3: CASSEGLAAGSYNEQFF. In nucleotides, the CDR3 is TGCGCCAGCAGTGAAGGTCTAGCGGCCGGATCCTACAATGAGCAGTTCTTC. The chain employs TRBV10-1 and TRBJ2-1; TRBD2 matches 7 bases. Germline CDR1 and CDR2: WNHNN and SYGVQD (reference sequence). This CDR3 is built from 17 residues. V dropped 3 bases and J dropped 1; count of bases not matched to a gene: 9.

The rearrangement uses TRBV27 and TRBJ2-1, with D tentatively TRBD1 (7 bases). Germline V gives CDR1 MNHEY, CDR2 SMNVEV (reference sequence). The CDR3 is 15 amino acids. The V and J ends lost 4 bases and 2 bases respectively, with 12 bases between them. CDR3 sequence: CASSSGDRAYNEQFF. CDR3 in DNA: TGTGCCAGCAGTTCGGGAGACAGGGCCTACAATGAGCAGTTCTTC.

The V gene is TRBV2, the J gene TRBJ1-4; 8 nucleotides align to TRBD1. CDR1 SNHLY and CDR2 FYNNEI come from the germline V gene. The CDR3 is made up of 14 amino acids. The V segment lost 8 bases and the J segment 6 bases; nucleotides outside the gene matches: 8. Here the CDR3 reads CASRTGRVDEKLFF. The CDR3, as DNA: TGTGCCAGCCGGACAGGGAGGGTAGATGAAAAACTGTTTTTT. Supplemented by reference TRBV2 and TRBJ1-4, the full variable domain reads EPEVTQTPSHQVTQMGQEVILRCVPISNHLYFYWYRQILGQKVEFLVSFYNNEISEKSEIFDDQFSVERPDGSNFTLKIRSTKLEDSAMYFCASRTGRVDEKLFFGSGTQLSVL.

The chain is built from TRBV2 and TRBJ1-2, with TRBD1 as a possible D gene (6 bases). V dropped 8 bases and J dropped 3 bases, with 16 bases sitting between them. Germline V lookup: CDR1 SNHLY, CDR2 FYNNEI. CDR3 size: 14 residues. CDR3 nucleotides: TGTGCCAGCCTGGTGGGAGGGGGTGACTATGGCTACACCTTC. Encoded protein: CASLVGGGDYGYTF. The entire variable domain, with the rest obtained from reference TRBV2 and TRBJ1-2, is as follows: EPEVTQTPSHQVTQMGQEVILRCVPISNHLYFYWYRQILGQKVEFLVSFYNNEISEKSEIFDDQFSVERPDGSNFTLKIRSTKLEDSAMYFCASLVGGGDYGYTFGSGTRLTVV.

The chain couples TRBV3-1 (or the pseudogene TRBV3-2) to TRBJ2-7; tentative D call: TRBD2 (5 bases). The V gene lost 4 bases and the J gene lost 4 bases, with 11 bases spanning the gap. This CDR3 has 13 residues. Germline lookup yields CDR1 LGHDT and CDR2 YNNKEL (reference sequence). As DNA, the CDR3 is TGTGCCAGCAGCCCCAGCGGCCTATACGAGCAGTACTTC. Its translation is CASSPSGLYEQYF.

The chain is built from TRBV10-3 and TRBJ2-7, with 8 bases lining up with TRBD2. CDR1 ENHRY and CDR2 SYGVKD come from the germline V gene. V was clipped by 7 bases and J by 1 base; unmatched bases: 9. There are 15 residues in the CDR3. In nucleotides, the CDR3 is TGTGCCATCACCCCCGGGTTAGCGGGATCCTACGAGCAGTACTTC. Its protein is CAITPGLAGSYEQYF.

The chain carries TRBV6-2 or TRBV6-3 and TRBJ2-7, with TRBD2 identical over 9 bases. CDR1 is MNHEY and CDR2 is SVGEGT in the germline V gene. Trimming cost V 6 bases and J 6 bases; bases outside gene matches: 9. The CDR3 extends over 14 amino acids. The CDR3 loop reads CASSHIAGAVEQYF. In DNA form, the CDR3 reads TGTGCCAGCAGCCACATAGCGGGAGCGGTCGAGCAGTACTTC.

The CDR3 here is CASNPGVIYEQYF. The CDR3 DNA reads as TGTGCCAGCAACCCGGGAGTAATCTACGAGCAGTACTTC. The chain combines TRBV7-9 with TRBJ2-7, with D perhaps matching TRBD2 (6 bases). This CDR3 contains 13 residues. Germline V gene data show CDR1 as SEHNR and CDR2 as FQNEAQ (reference sequence). Trimming removed 7 bases from V and 3 bases from J, with 13 bases in between.

The V call is TRBV7-3, the J call TRBJ1-1; no definite D call. The V gene's germline CDR1 is SGHTA and CDR2 FQGTGA. The CDR3 runs 13 residues. The ends were cut back, 5 bases at V and 3 bases at J, with 10 bases in the middle. The CDR3 coding sequence is TGTGCCAGCAGCCTAGAACGGGACACTGAAGCTTTCTTT. It specifies CASSLERDTEAFF.

V usage is TRBV30 and J usage is TRBJ2-1, with 11 bases fitting TRBD1. The CDR3 length is 14 residues. Germline V CDR1 and CDR2: GTSNPN, SVGIG (reference sequence). Unmatched junction bases numbered 4, after V lost 5 bases and J lost 4 bases. CDR3 region: CAWGTGGVYNEQFF. The CDR3 DNA reads as TGTGCCTGGGGGACAGGGGGGGTTTACAATGAGCAGTTCTTC.

This chain connects TRBV28 to TRBJ1-2, with 7 bases matching TRBD1. With 5 bases clipped from V and 8 bases from J, the junction kept 11 bases outside the gene matches. Per the germline V gene, CDR1 is MDHEN and CDR2 is SYDVKM. The CDR3 covers 14 residues. The CDR3 sequence: CASSPPARGKGYTF. DNA of the CDR3: TGTGCCAGCAGTCCCCCGGCCAGGGGGAAAGGCTACACCTTC.